This record looks at one T cell receptor (beta chain) sequence and its context. At the DNA level, this CDR3 is encoded by other sequences in the same sample as well. Clones were sequenced by immunoSEQ multiplex PCR, and TCRdb holds only the in-frame ones, with some missing. There are about 2.4 million clones in the sample; over 85% occur only once, and approximately 0.35% lies in the top ten. These data come from a study of shared clonotypes between healthy human individuals. The ends were cut back, 6 bases at V and 0 bases at J, with 2 bases in the middle. The CDR3 is made up of 10 amino acids. Germline loops: CDR1 DFQATT, CDR2 SNEGSKA (reference sequence).

The chain has TRBV20-1 and TRBJ1-2; D unresolved. Specimen: naive CD4+ T cells from PBMCs. Subset described: CD45RA+ positively selected. The TCR comes from a man between 18 and 29 years old in good health. Some clones in this sample may be carry-over from other donors' samples. The CDR3 loop is CSAPNYGYTF. The CDR3 coding sequence is TGCAGTGCCCCTAACTATGGCTACACCTTC.